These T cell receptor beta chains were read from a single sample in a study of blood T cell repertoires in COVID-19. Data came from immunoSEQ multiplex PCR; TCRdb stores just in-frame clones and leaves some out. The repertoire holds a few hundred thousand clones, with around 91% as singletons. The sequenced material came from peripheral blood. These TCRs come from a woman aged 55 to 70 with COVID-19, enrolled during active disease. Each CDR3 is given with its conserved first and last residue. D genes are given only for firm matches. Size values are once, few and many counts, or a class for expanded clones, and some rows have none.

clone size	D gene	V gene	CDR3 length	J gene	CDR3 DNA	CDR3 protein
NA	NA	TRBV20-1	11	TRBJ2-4	TGCAGTGCTAGAGACAGGATAGTCCCCTACTTC	CSARDRIVPYF
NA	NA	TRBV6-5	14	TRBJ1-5	TGTGCCAGCAGTTACGGGGGCCGCAATCAGCCCCAGCATTTT	CASSYGGRNQPQHF
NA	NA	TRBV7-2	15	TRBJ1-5	TGTGCCAGCAGCCGCGGCCAGCGTAGCAATCAGCCCCAGCATTTT	CASSRGQRSNQPQHF
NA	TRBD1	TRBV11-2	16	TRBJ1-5	TGTGCCAGCAGCTCGGACAGGGGTCATAGCAATCAGCCCCAGCATTTT	CASSSDRGHSNQPQHF
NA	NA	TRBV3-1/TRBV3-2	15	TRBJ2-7	TGTGCCAGCAGCTTCACTAGCCCGATATCCTACGAGCAGTACTTC	CASSFTSPISYEQYF
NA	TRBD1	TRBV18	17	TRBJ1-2	TGTGCCAGCTCACCAATGGGGACAGGGGGCGTTCGCTATGGCTACACCTTC	CASSPMGTGGVRYGYTF
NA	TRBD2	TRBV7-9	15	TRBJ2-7	TGTGCCAGCAGCTTAGGAGGGACTAGCGGGGACGAGCAGTACTTC	CASSLGGTSGDEQYF
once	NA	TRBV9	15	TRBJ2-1	TGTGCCAGCAGGGACACAGGGTCCTCCTACAATGAGCAGTTCTTC	CASRDTGSSYNEQFF
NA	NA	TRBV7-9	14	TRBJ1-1	TGTGCCAGCAGCGAGAACAGGGTGAACACTGAAGCTTTCTTT	CASSENRVNTEAFF
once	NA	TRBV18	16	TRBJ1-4	TGTGCCAGCTCACCGTACGGGGGGAGTCGGAATGAAAAACTGTTTTTT	CASSPYGGSRNEKLFF
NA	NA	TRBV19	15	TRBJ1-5	TGTGCCAGTAGTATCTTCACAGATAGCAATCAGCCCCAGCATTTT	CASSIFTDSNQPQHF
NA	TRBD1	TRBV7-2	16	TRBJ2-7	TGTGCCAGCAGCTTAGCGACGGGGACAGGGGGTTACGAGCAGTACTTC	CASSLATGTGGYEQYF
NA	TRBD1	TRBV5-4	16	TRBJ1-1	TGTGCCAGCAGCTTGGGGCCTGAGGGGGCATATACTGAAGCTTTCTTT	CASSLGPEGAYTEAFF
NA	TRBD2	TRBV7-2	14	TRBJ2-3	TGTGCCAGCGTAGCGGGGTCGAGGGCAGATACGCAGTATTTT	CASVAGSRADTQYF
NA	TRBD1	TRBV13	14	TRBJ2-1	TGTGCCAGCAGCCCGAAATTGGGACAGAATGAGCAGTTCTTC	CASSPKLGQNEQFF
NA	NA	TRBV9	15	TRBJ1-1	TGTGCCAGCAGCGTAGGGCTCAGTGTGAACACTGAAGCTTTCTTT	CASSVGLSVNTEAFF
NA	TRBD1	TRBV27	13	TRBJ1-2	TGTGCCAGCAGTTTCAGGGGACAGTATGGCTACACCTTC	CASSFRGQYGYTF